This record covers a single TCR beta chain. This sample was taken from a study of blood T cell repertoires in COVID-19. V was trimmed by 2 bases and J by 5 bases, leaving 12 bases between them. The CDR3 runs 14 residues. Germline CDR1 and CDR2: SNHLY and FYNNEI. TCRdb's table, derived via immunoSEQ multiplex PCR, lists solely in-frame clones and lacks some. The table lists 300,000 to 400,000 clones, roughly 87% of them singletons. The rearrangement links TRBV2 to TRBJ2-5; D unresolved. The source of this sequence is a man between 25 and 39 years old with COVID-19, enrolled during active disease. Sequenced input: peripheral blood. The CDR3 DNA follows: TGTGCCAGCAGTGAAAGGCTAGGAAGGGAGACCCAGTACTTC. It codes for CASSERLGRETQYF.